Sequencing of this TCR beta chain was carried out in a study of blood T cell repertoires in COVID-19 (dated by TCRdb to 2018 to 2020). Looking at the study overall: Samples from collaborators originated in the United States, Italy and Spain and spanned both the acute and convalescent phases of COVID-19. Deeply sampled blood TCRbeta repertoires from subjects exposed to, actively infected with, or recovered from COVID-19 were included in the dataset. A de-identified subject ID, COVID-19 status, age in years and sex were almost always included in the sample metadata. Where HLA class I and class II types were available, the types were taken from metadata supplied by the sample provider, not from assay-based typing. The material from the prospective study consisted of cDNA or gDNA derived from T cells, B-cell-depleted T cells, or PBMCs. The repertoires were released in a freely available public database intended as a resource for research on the immune response to SARS-CoV-2. Samples were obtained from the ongoing ImmuneRACE study (first 160 participants) and from over a thousand subjects provided by 6 global collaborators. Broader findings and caveats from the paper: How much clinical and demographic metadata was included differed by source and by participant, and the metadata was provided uncurated.

V is clipped by 1 base and J by 2 bases, and the sequence between their germline boundaries is 20 bases long. The germline V gene specifies SGHVS as CDR1 and FNYEAQ as CDR2. The CDR3 sequence holds 18 residues, the cysteine and phenylalanine included. Only CDR3 DNA is held: 54 bases, read in frame from base 1. TCRbeta CDR3 regions were amplified from genomic DNA using the immunoSEQ Assay, a bias-controlled multiplex PCR. In the original analysis: The number of nucleated cells in each sample was estimated by amplification of reference gene primers within the assay. To quantify the absolute abundance of each unique TCRbeta CDR3 rearrangement, sequence reads were collapsed and filtered. For each sample, productive Simpson clonality was calculated as the square root of Simpson's diversity index over productive rearrangements. In its TCRdb copy, this immuneACCESS table keeps in-frame sequences only and misses some clones. Where compared with another copy, unresolved V genes explain less than half of these, and the others have no known cause. The DNA was the basis for D and trimming; V, J and clone size are from that table. The sample includes about 320,000 clones, with 86% observed a single time. The ten largest clonotypes hold over 9.5% of the sample.

Enrolling through a virtual design, the prospective study's participants ranged in age from roughly 18 to 95 years and lived across 20 to 30 United States geographic areas. To assign participants to cohorts, the prospective study relied on clinical history that participants themselves reported in a screening survey and a study questionnaire. ImmuneRACE Cohort 3 recovered participants were defined by two consecutive negative NP/OP PCR tests, healthcare professional clearance, or symptom resolution. In the prospective study, whole blood, serum and a nasopharyngeal or oropharyngeal swab were collected from each participant by mobile phlebotomists. Over a roughly two-month period, participants in the prospective study had the option of providing additional blood draws and questionnaires. Before DNA extraction, blood samples from the prospective study were shipped at room temperature or frozen. Concerning this clone: Its antigen is still unknown. No base-level quality is on record; no much larger clone is a single base apart.

This chain is built from TRBV7-6 and TRBJ1-2; the D segment cannot be called with confidence. This receptor was obtained from a woman aged 18-35 years who had recovered from COVID-19. Sequencing input: PBMCs or T cells enriched from blood (not recorded which). The sequence in DNA is TGTGCCAGCAGCTTAGTGGCTTACGAGGGAATACAAAACTATGGCTACACCTTC. This encodes CASSLVAYEGIQNYGYTF.